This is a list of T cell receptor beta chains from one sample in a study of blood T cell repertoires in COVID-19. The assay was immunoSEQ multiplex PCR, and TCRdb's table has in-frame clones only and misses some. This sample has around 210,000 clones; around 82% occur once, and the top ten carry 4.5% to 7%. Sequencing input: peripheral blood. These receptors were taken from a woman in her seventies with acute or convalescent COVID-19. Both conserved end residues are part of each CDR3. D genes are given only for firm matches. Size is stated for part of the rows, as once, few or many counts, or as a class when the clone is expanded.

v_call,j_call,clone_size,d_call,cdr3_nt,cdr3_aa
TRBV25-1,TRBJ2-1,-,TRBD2,TGTGCCAGCAGTGAAGCCAGCGGGGGATCCTACAATGAGCAGTTCTTC,CASSEASGGSYNEQFF
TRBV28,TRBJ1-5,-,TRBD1,TGTGCCAGCAGTTTAATCGGCAGGGGGAACAATCAGCCCCAGCATTTT,CASSLIGRGNNQPQHF
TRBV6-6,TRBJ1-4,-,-,TGTGCCAGCAGGGCAGGCGACGAAAAACTGTTTTTT,CASRAGDEKLFF
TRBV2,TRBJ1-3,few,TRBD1,TGTGCCAGCAGTCTAGGACAGGGCTCTGGAAACACCATATATTTT,CASSLGQGSGNTIYF
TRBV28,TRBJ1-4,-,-,TGTGCCAGCAGTTTAAGGGCAGGGCATGCACTTAATGAAAAACTGTTTTTT,CASSLRAGHALNEKLFF
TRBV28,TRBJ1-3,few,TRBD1,TGTGCCAGCAGTGAGACAGGGACTGGAAACACCATATATTTT,CASSETGTGNTIYF
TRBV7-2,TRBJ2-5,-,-,TGTGCCAGCAGCTACTCGTTGGACAGAGGACAAGAGACCCAGTACTTC,CASSYSLDRGQETQYF
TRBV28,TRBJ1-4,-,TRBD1,TGTGCCAGCACCCCGGACAGGGAAGCCGAAAAACTGTTTTTT,CASTPDREAEKLFF
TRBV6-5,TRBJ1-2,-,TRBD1,TGTGCCAGCACCCTCGACAGGGTTGGAGGCTACACCTTC,CASTLDRVGGYTF
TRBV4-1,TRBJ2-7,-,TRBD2,TGCGCCAGCAGCCAAGTGACGGCGGGAGGGCTCGAGCAGTACTTC,CASSQVTAGGLEQYF
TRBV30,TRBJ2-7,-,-,TGTGCCTGGAGTGTAAACGGTGCCTACGAGCAGTACTTC,CAWSVNGAYEQYF
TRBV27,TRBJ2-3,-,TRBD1,TGTGCCAGCAGTCCCTGGGACAGGGGAGGAGATACGCAGTATTTT,CASSPWDRGGDTQYF
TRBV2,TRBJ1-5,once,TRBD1,TGTGCCAGCAGCGTTATCGACAGGGTTGCTCAAAATCAGCCCCAGCATTTT,CASSVIDRVAQNQPQHF
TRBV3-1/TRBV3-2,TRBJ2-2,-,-,TGTGCCAGCAGCCATAGCGGAGCCACGAACACCGGGGAGCTGTTTTTT,CASSHSGATNTGELFF
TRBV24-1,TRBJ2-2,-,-,TGTGCCACCAGCTCGAGTCGGTCGAACACCGGGGAGCTGTTTTTT,CATSSSRSNTGELFF
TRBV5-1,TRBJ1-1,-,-,TGCGCCAGCAGCTTGACGGCAGGTGAAGCTTTCTTT,CASSLTAGEAFF
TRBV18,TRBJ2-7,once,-,TGTGCCAGCTCACCACTTTCCGGGGGTTCCTACGAGCAGTACTTC,CASSPLSGGSYEQYF